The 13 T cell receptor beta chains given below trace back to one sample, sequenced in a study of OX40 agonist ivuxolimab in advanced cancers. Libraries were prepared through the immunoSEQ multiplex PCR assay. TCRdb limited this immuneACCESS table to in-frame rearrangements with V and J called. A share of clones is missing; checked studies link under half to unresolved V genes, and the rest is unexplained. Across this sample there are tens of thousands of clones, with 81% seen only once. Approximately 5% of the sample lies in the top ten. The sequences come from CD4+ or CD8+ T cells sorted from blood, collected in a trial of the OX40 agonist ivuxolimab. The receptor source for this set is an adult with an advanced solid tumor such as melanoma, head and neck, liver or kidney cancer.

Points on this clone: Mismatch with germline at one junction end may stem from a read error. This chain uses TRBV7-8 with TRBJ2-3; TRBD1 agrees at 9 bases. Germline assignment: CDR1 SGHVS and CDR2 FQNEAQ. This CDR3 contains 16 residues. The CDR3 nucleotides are TGTGCCAGTAGCTTAGGGACAGGGCTGCAGGGAGATATGCAGTATTTT. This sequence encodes CASSLGTGLQGDMQYF.

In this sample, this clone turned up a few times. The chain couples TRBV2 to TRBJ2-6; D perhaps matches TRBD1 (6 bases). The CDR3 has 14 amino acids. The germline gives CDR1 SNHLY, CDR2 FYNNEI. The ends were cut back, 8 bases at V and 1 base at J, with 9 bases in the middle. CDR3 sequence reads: CASRDRSGANVLTF. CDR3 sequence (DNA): TGTGCCAGCCGAGACAGGTCTGGGGCCAACGTCCTGACTTTC.

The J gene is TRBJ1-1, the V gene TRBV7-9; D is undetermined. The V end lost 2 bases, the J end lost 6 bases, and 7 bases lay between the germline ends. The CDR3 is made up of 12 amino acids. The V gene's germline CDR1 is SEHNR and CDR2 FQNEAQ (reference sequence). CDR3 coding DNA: TGTGCCAGCAGCTTATATTTCTCTGAAGCTTTCTTT. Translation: CASSLYFSEAFF.

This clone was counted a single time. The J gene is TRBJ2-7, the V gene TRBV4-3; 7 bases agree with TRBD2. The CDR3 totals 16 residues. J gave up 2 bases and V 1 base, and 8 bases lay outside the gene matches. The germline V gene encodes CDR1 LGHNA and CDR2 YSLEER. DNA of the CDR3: TGCGCCAGCAGCCAAGGTCTGAGCGGGGAACCCTACGAGCAGTACTTC. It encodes CASSQGLSGEPYEQYF.

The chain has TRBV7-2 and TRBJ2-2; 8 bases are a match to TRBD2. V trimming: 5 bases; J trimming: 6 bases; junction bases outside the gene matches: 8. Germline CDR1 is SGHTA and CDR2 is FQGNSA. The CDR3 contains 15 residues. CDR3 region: CASSVRSGRSGELFF. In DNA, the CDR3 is TGTGCCAGCAGCGTCCGAAGCGGGAGATCCGGGGAGCTGTTTTTT.

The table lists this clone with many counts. The CDR3 DNA reads as TGTGCCAGCGGGCAGGGGGCGCCGGCTGAAGCTTTCTTT. It is translated as CASGQGAPAEAFF. V and J are TRBV6-5 and TRBJ1-1; 8 bases match TRBD1. Unmatched junction bases numbered 8, after V lost 8 bases and J lost 6 bases. The V gene's germline CDR1 is MNHEY and CDR2 SVGAGI. CDR3 length equals 13 residues.

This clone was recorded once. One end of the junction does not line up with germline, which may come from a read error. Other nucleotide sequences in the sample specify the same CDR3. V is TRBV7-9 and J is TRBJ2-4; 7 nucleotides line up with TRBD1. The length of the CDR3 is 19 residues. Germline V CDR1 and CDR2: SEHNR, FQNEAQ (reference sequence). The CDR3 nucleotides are TGTGCTAGCAGCTCCGAACCGGGACAGAGAGTGTGGGCCGGAAACATTCAGTACTTC. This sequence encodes CASSSEPGQRVWAGNIQYF.

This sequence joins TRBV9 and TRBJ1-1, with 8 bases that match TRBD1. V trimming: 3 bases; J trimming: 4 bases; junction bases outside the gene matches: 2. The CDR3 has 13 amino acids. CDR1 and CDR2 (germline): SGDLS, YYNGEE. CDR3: CASSAQGATEAFF. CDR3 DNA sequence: TGTGCCAGCAGCGCCCAGGGGGCCACTGAAGCTTTCTTT.

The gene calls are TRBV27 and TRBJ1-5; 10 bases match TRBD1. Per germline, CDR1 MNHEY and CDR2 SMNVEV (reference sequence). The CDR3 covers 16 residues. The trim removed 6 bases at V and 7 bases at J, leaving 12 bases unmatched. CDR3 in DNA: TGTGCCAGCAGGACCTCGGGACAGGGGTTTCGGCAGCCCCAGCATTTT. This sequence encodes CASRTSGQGFRQPQHF.

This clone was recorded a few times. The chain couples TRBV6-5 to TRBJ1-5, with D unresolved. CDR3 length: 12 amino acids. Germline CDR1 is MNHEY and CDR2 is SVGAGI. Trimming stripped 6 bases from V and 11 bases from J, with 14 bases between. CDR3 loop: CASRLPYRAQHF. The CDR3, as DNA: TGTGCCAGCAGACTGCCCTATCGGGCCCAGCATTTT.

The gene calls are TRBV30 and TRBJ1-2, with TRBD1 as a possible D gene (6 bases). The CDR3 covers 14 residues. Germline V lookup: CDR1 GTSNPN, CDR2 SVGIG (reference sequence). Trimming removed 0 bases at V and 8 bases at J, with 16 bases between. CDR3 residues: CAWSVPGGARGYTF. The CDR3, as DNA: TGTGCCTGGAGTGTACCGGGGGGGGCGCGGGGCTACACCTTC.

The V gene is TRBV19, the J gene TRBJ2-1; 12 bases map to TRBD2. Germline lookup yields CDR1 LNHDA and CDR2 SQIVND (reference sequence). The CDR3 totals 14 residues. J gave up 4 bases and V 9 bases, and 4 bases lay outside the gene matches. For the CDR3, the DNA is TGTGCCAGCAGTGGACTAGCGGGATACAATGAGCAGTTCTTC. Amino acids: CASSGLAGYNEQFF.

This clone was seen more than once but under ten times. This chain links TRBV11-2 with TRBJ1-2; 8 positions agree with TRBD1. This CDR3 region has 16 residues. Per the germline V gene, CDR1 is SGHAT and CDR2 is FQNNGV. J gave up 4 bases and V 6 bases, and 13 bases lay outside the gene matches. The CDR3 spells CASSLMTGDNLYGYTF. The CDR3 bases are TGTGCCAGCAGTTTAATGACAGGGGACAATCTCTATGGCTACACCTTC.